This TCR beta chain was found in a study of cytotoxic CD8 clonotypes in ibrutinib-treated CLL. Profiling relied on immunoSEQ multiplex PCR, and the TCRdb table lists in-frame clones only, not all of them. The sample carries fewer than 70,000 clones, around 68% recorded once. This CDR3 is 16 amino acids long. The ends were cut back, 0 bases at V and 0 bases at J, with 9 bases in the middle. Germline V CDR1 and CDR2: SGHRS, YFSETQ. This TCR was sampled from a human donor with chronic lymphocytic leukemia. The J gene is TRBJ2-2, the V gene TRBV5-1; tentative D call: TRBD2 (5 bases). The sample here was PBMCs, taken after 12 months of ibrutinib treatment. CDR3 nucleotides: TGCGCCAGCAGCTTGGAACCCGGGGCGAACACCGGGGAGCTGTTTTTT. Its translation: CASSLEPGANTGELFF.